Below are 15 T cell receptor beta chains sequenced from a single sample in a study of early T cells in non-severe SARS-CoV-2 infection. From the 5' RACE reads, TCRdb called clonotypes with MiXCR, one entry per CDR3 protein. The sample includes just over 60,000 distinct CDR3 sequences, about 9.9% of them seen just once. Sequencing was done on a sample of whole blood. These receptors originate from an adult who was a healthcare worker with PCR-confirmed SARS-CoV-2 infection or an uninfected control (not recorded which).

This clonotype was observed at least ten times. The rearrangement links TRBV10-3 to TRBJ1-2, with TRBD1 matching 8 bases. The V and J ends lost 2 bases and 6 bases, in that order; junction bases with no gene match: 5. From germline, CDR1 is ENHRY and CDR2 SYGVKD. The length of the CDR3 is 14 residues. This CDR3 is CAISEGSDRDGYTF. CDR3 nucleotides: TGTGCCATCAGTGAGGGTTCGGACAGGGATGGCTACACCTTC.

The V gene is TRBV2, the J gene TRBJ2-3; D is ambiguous. The CDR3 covers 12 residues. V was pared by 5 bases and J by 6 bases, with 9 bases between. Germline CDR1 is SNHLY and CDR2 is FYNNEI. DNA of the CDR3: TGTGCCAGCAGTCCTCTGGCCGATACGCAGTATTTT. It codes for CASSPLADTQYF. Supplemented by reference TRBV2 and TRBJ2-3, the full variable domain reads EPEVTQTPSHQVTQMGQEVILRCVPISNHLYFYWYRQILGQKVEFLVSFYNNEISEKSEIFDDQFSVERPDGSNFTLKIRSTKLEDSAMYFCASSPLADTQYFGPGTRLTVL.

This clonotype occurred many times. The chain uses TRBV18 and TRBJ1-5; 7 bases match TRBD1. The CDR3 runs to 14 residues. With 5 bases clipped from V and 7 bases from J, the junction kept 8 bases outside the gene matches. Germline V lookup: CDR1 KGHSH, CDR2 LQKENI. The CDR3 region is CASSLGGGGQPQHF. CDR3 bases: TGTGCCAGCTCATTGGGAGGGGGCGGCCAGCCCCAGCATTTT.

In this sample, this clonotype turned up a few times. The CDR3 nucleotides are TGTGCCAGCAGCTTAGTAGCACTGAAAGAGACCCAGTACTTC. It codes for CASSLVALKETQYF. The chain employs TRBV11-2 and TRBJ2-5; D gene unclear. The CDR3 sequence is 14 residues long. Trimming removed 1 base at V and 3 bases at J, with 9 bases between. CDR1 SGHAT and CDR2 FQNNGV come from the germline V gene. Complete variable domain (other parts from reference TRBV11-2 and TRBJ2-5): EAGVAQSPRYKIIEKRQSVAFWCNPISGHATLYWYQQILGQGPKLLIQFQNNGVVDDSQLPKDRFSAERLKGVDSTLKIQPAKLEDSAVYLCASSLVALKETQYFGPGTRLLVL.

Only one count was recorded for this clonotype. This may stem from a read error, because a much larger clone lies one nucleotide away. V usage is TRBV28 and J usage is TRBJ2-7; the D call may be TRBD1 or TRBD2 (5 bases each). The germline V gene has CDR1 MDHEN and CDR2 SYDVKM. The CDR3 is 18 amino acids. Trimming cost V 3 bases and J 1 base, with 22 bases left between them. The CDR3 loop is CASSFKHGTINPSYEQYV. The DNA for the CDR3 is TGTGCCAGCAGTTTTAAACATGGGACGATCAACCCTTCCTACGAGCAGTACGTC.

In its sample, this clonotype was seen a few times. V is TRBV18 and J is TRBJ2-3; the match to TRBD2 covers 7 bases. The CDR3 extends over 15 amino acids. J was trimmed by 3 bases and V by 3 bases; bases with no gene match: 6. Germline V gives CDR1 KGHSH, CDR2 LQKENI. CDR3 region: CASSPSKAGTDTQYF. As DNA, the CDR3 is TGTGCCAGCTCACCCTCGAAAGCGGGGACAGATACGCAGTATTTT.

Only a few counts were recorded for this clonotype. V usage is TRBV7-2 and J usage is TRBJ2-1; D is ambiguous. Trimming shortened V by 5 bases and J by 0 bases, and 11 bases separated the two germline ends. The CDR3 covers 15 residues. CDR1 and CDR2 from the germline V gene are SGHTA and FQGNSA. CDR3 DNA sequence: TGTGCCAGCAGCCTTAATTGGGACTCCTACAATGAGCAGTTCTTC. Amino acids: CASSLNWDSYNEQFF.

The chain carries TRBV6-1 and TRBJ2-7, with D perhaps given as TRBD1 or TRBD2 (5 bases each). The CDR3 has 14 amino acids. CDR1 and CDR2 from the germline V gene are MNHNS and SASEGT. V lost 8 bases and J 5 bases, leaving 19 bases between the germline ends. CDR3 amino acids: CASVEPRGFHEQYV. For the CDR3, the DNA is TGTGCCAGCGTTGAACCGAGGGGTTTCCACGAGCAGTACGTC.

V gene TRBV11-2 combines with J gene TRBJ1-3; a weak D match, TRBD1 (5 bases). V was shortened by 0 bases and J by 2 bases, with 11 bases between the two germline ends. Germline CDR1 SGHAT, CDR2 FQNNGV. The CDR3 spans 16 residues. The CDR3 DNA reads TGTGCCAGCAGCTTAGATCGCGTGACAGCTGGAAACACCATATATTTT. This encodes CASSLDRVTAGNTIYF.

In its sample, this clonotype was seen a few times. This rearrangement joins TRBV6-2 or TRBV6-3 to TRBJ1-6, with D hard to call. The germline V gene has CDR1 MNHEY and CDR2 SVGEGT. V was cut by 7 bases and J by 6 bases, with 10 bases left in between. The CDR3 extends over 13 amino acids. CDR3 nucleotides: TGTGCCAGCATCCTGGACCCTAATTCACCCCTCCACTTT. Translated, it gives CASILDPNSPLHF.

This clonotype was counted ten times or more. V usage is TRBV2 and J usage is TRBJ1-2; TRBD1 might be the D (6 bases). V lost 6 bases to trimming and J lost 0 bases, with 8 bases between them. This CDR3 is 13 amino acids long. In germline, CDR1 is SNHLY, CDR2 FYNNEI. CDR3: CASRGGTNYGYTF. CDR3 coding DNA: TGTGCCAGCAGAGGGGGAACTAACTATGGCTACACCTTC.

The gene calls are TRBV4-1 and TRBJ1-1, with a tentative D call TRBD1 (6 bases). CDR1 and CDR2 (germline): MGHRA, YSYEKL. This CDR3 region has 17 residues. V lost 0 bases and J lost 5, with 19 bases in between. The CDR3 loop is CASSQDGGGAGITEAFF. In nucleotides, the CDR3 is TGCGCCAGCAGCCAAGATGGGGGGGGCGCAGGCATAACTGAAGCTTTCTTT.

The table lists this clonotype with a few counts. The rearrangement links TRBV5-4 to TRBJ2-1, with 13 bases that match TRBD2. The germline V gene encodes CDR1 SGHNT and CDR2 YYREEE (reference sequence). With 1 base clipped from V and 9 bases from J, the junction kept 4 bases outside the gene matches. CDR3 length equals 15 residues. The CDR3 region is CASSLKTSGGIEQFF. The CDR3 bases are TGTGCCAGCAGCTTGAAGACTAGCGGGGGGATTGAGCAGTTCTTC.

This sequence joins TRBV7-8 and TRBJ2-5; the match to TRBD2 covers 13 bases. The CDR3 consists of 17 residues. Germline V gives CDR1 SGHVS, CDR2 FQNEAQ. The ends lost 3 bases at V and 2 bases at J; junction bases unmatched: 6. CDR3: CASSLTSGGPLQETQYF. The CDR3 DNA is TGTGCCAGCAGCTTGACTAGCGGGGGGCCCCTTCAAGAGACCCAGTACTTC.

The table lists this clonotype with many counts. The chain recombines TRBV30 with TRBJ1-1; TRBD1 aligns across 10 bases. Germline V gene sequence: CDR1 GTSNPN, CDR2 SVGIG (reference sequence). The trim removed 8 bases at V and 5 bases at J, leaving 8 bases unmatched. This CDR3 contains 13 residues. CDR3 loop: CALGDRGGTEAFF. Here the CDR3 DNA reads TGTGCCCTGGGGGACAGGGGAGGAACTGAAGCTTTCTTT.